The clone carrying this TCR beta chain has a count of ten or more. Antigen: not known. The sample is drawn from a study of regulatory T cells in long-lasting Graves disease. Overall study results and limits: Under persistent disease, TRBV28, TRBJ1-2 and TRBJ2-5 were used preferentially. The study found lower TCR diversity in persistent Graves' patients than in newly diagnosed ones.

V was trimmed by 4 bases and J by 4 bases, leaving 20 bases between them. The CDR3 consists of 17 residues. Germline values: CDR1 SNHLY, CDR2 FYNNEI. The time point denotes: newly diagnosed GD, antithyroid drugs for less than 3 months. Scientists built the TCR library using RNA that was extracted from PBMCs. Building the TCR beta libraries relied on iRepertoire HTBI primers, and CDR3 regions underwent Arm-PCR. MiXCR was run by TCRdb on the multiplex PCR reads, yielding one entry per CDR3 protein. The table records about 460,000 distinct CDR3 sequences, around 15% of them present only once. These same data were also listed under a study on T cells in Graves' hyperthyroidism and ophthalmopathy. From that paper: An initial round of RT-PCR targeting the TCR CDR3 relied on the HTBI primer set. Model output signaled ophthalmopathy a median roughly 6 months ahead of onset.

This TCR was recovered from a woman in her forties or fifties with Graves disease. This material consisted of peripheral blood mononuclear cells (PBMCs), taken at new diagnosis, from a patient treated with antithyroid drugs. The chain recombines TRBV2 with TRBJ2-4; possibly TRBD2 for D (7 bases). CDR3 region: CASSVVGGGAFKNIQYF. In DNA form, the CDR3 reads TGTGCCAGCAGTGTGGTTGGAGGGGGGGCGTTTAAAAACATTCAGTACTTC.